The 20 T cell receptor beta chains below come from one sample, sequenced in a study of T cell changes during pregnancy in multiple sclerosis. Assay used: immunoSEQ multiplex PCR; TCRdb lists only in-frame clones, some missing. The sample includes tens of thousands of clones, 85% to 95% seen only once; the top ten take around 0.4%. Sequenced material: CD4+ T cells from peripheral blood mononuclear cells, taken after pregnancy. Receptors originate from a female donor in good health, enrolled as a control in a pregnancy study.

The rearrangement links TRBV7-2 to TRBJ2-3, with a tentative D call TRBD1 (5 bases). Germline CDR1 SGHTA, CDR2 FQGNSA. The CDR3 sequence is 13 residues long. Deletions cut 6 bases from V and 4 bases from J, with 11 bases between. CDR3 loop: CASSKQGADTQYF. The CDR3, as DNA: TGTGCCAGCAGTAAGCAGGGCGCAGATACGCAGTATTTT.

The chain has TRBV6-4 and TRBJ2-1; D is ambiguous. This CDR3 spans 15 amino acids. V lost 0 bases, J lost 6 bases, and 12 bases lay in between. The V gene's germline CDR1 is MRHNA and CDR2 SNTAGT. CDR3 coding DNA: TGTGCCAGCAGTGACTCGACGGGTCTTGTCAATGAGCAGTTCTTC. It translates to CASSDSTGLVNEQFF.

The V call is TRBV9, the J call TRBJ1-5; perhaps TRBD1 as D (5 bases). The germline gives CDR1 SGDLS, CDR2 YYNGEE. This CDR3 spans 13 amino acids. V was trimmed by 6 bases and J by 3 bases, leaving 10 bases between them. CDR3 loop: CASNGGDNQPQHF. The CDR3 DNA follows: TGTGCCAGCAATGGAGGGGACAATCAGCCCCAGCATTTT.

This clone has more than one count but fewer than ten. The chain uses TRBV27 and TRBJ2-3; 8 positions match TRBD2. This CDR3 is built from 18 residues. The ends lost 6 bases at V and 2 bases at J; junction bases unmatched: 16. Looked up from germline, CDR1 is MNHEY and CDR2 is SMNVEV (reference sequence). The CDR3 region is CASSPRTSRSYTTDTQYF. In DNA form, the CDR3 reads TGTGCCAGCAGCCCCCGGACTAGCAGATCCTACACCACAGATACGCAGTATTTT.

The chain couples TRBV5-1 to TRBJ1-1, with a weak D call TRBD1 (5 bases). The CDR3 runs to 15 residues. Trimming cost V 3 bases and J 3 bases, with 15 bases left between them. The germline V gene encodes CDR1 SGHRS and CDR2 YFSETQ. The DNA of the CDR3 is TGCGCCAGCAGCTGGGGAGGAGGGGCTGACACTGAAGCTTTCTTT. Translated, it gives CASSWGGGADTEAFF.

The J gene is TRBJ1-1, the V gene TRBV7-8; D perhaps matches TRBD1 (6 bases). Germline CDR1 SGHVS, CDR2 FQNEAQ. Trimming took off 2 bases at V and 11 bases at J, with 15 bases between the two ends. The CDR3 is made up of 13 amino acids. This CDR3 is CASSLRGGSWAFF. For the CDR3, the DNA is TGTGCCAGCAGCTTAAGGGGGGGTAGCTGGGCTTTCTTT.

The CDR3 DNA is TGTGCCAGTAGTAGGACTAGCGGGGGGGCCGGCGGAGAGACCCAGTACTTC. Its protein product is CASSRTSGGAGGETQYF. J is TRBJ2-5 and V is TRBV19; 15 nucleotides align to TRBD2. V trimming: 4 bases; J trimming: 4 bases; junction bases outside the gene matches: 7. Germline V CDR1 and CDR2: LNHDA, SQIVND (reference sequence). CDR3 length: 17 residues.

The chain combines TRBV7-6 with TRBJ2-5; 9 bases are shared with TRBD1. Germline V gene data show CDR1 as SGHVS and CDR2 as FNYEAQ. CDR3 length equals 14 residues. V was pared by 5 bases and J by 3 bases, with 4 bases of the junction left unmatched. CDR3 nucleotide sequence: TGTGCCAGCAGCGTGGGACAGGGTAAAGAGACCCAGTACTTC. Protein sequence: CASSVGQGKETQYF.

The gene calls are TRBV4-3 and TRBJ1-2; 7 bases align to TRBD1. The CDR3 is made up of 15 amino acids. Germline CDR1 reads LGHNA; CDR2 reads YSLEER. The junction had 6 bases not matched to a gene; V was cut back by 1 base and J by 4 bases. In DNA, the CDR3 is TGCGCCAGCAGCCAAGGGTACGAGGGGGCCTATGGCTACACCTTC. Encoded protein: CASSQGYEGAYGYTF.

The chain joins TRBV11-2 to TRBJ2-7; D possibly corresponds to TRBD2 (7 bases). The CDR3 contains 12 residues. CDR1 SGHAT and CDR2 FQNNGV come from the germline V gene. The V gene lost 5 bases and the J gene lost 6 bases, with 11 bases spanning the gap. The CDR3 DNA reads TGTGCCAGCAGCCCGGGGGGCAGCGAGCAGTACTTC. Translation: CASSPGGSEQYF.

The J gene is TRBJ2-5, the V gene TRBV11-3; 16 positions agree with TRBD2. The CDR3 spans 17 residues. Germline values: CDR1 SGHNT, CDR2 YENEEA. V dropped 4 bases and J dropped 5; count of bases not matched to a gene: 7. As DNA, the CDR3 is TGTGCCAGCAGCTCGGGACTAGCGGGGGGGCCGGGGGAGACCCAGTACTTC. This encodes CASSSGLAGGPGETQYF.

V and J are TRBV4-1 and TRBJ2-3; TRBD1 aligns across 7 bases. CDR3 length: 14 residues. Germline V gives CDR1 MGHRA, CDR2 YSYEKL. After removal of 6 bases from V and 0 bases from J, the junction contained 3 bases not matched to a gene. CDR3 in DNA: TGCGCCAGCAGTCGGGACAGAAGCACAGATACGCAGTATTTT. It is translated as CASSRDRSTDTQYF.

The gene calls are TRBV4-3 and TRBJ2-2; 7 nucleotides agree with TRBD2. V lost 0 bases and J lost 3; bases outside the gene matches: 1. This CDR3 comprises 15 residues. The V gene's germline CDR1 is LGHNA and CDR2 YSLEER. The DNA of the CDR3 is TGCGCCAGCAGCCAAGAGGCGGGGGACACCGGGGAGCTGTTTTTT. It encodes CASSQEAGDTGELFF.

The J gene is TRBJ2-1, the V gene TRBV27; 9 nucleotides line up with TRBD2. CDR3 length: 16 residues. The trim removed 6 bases at V and 0 bases at J, leaving 6 bases unmatched. The V gene's germline CDR1 is MNHEY and CDR2 SMNVEV (reference sequence). The CDR3 spells CASRTAGGRSYNEQFF. For the CDR3, the DNA is TGTGCCAGCAGAACAGCGGGGGGACGCTCCTACAATGAGCAGTTCTTC.

This clone appeared a single time. The chain links TRBV19 to TRBJ1-5; tentatively, D is TRBD1 (5 bases). Trimming left V 0 bases short and J 5 bases short, with 17 bases between. Germline CDR1 is LNHDA and CDR2 is SQIVND (reference sequence). The CDR3 runs to 17 residues. The CDR3 DNA is TGTGCCAGTAGTATAGATCCCAGGCAGGGTAGAGATCAGCCCCAGCATTTT. Protein sequence: CASSIDPRQGRDQPQHF.

The V gene is TRBV9, the J gene TRBJ1-2; 7 nucleotides agree with TRBD1. The V gene end was trimmed by 0 bases and the J gene end by 4 bases; junction bases not matched to a gene: 6. The CDR3 runs 15 residues. Per germline, CDR1 SGDLS and CDR2 YYNGEE. The DNA for the CDR3 is TGTGCCAGCAGCGTAGAGGCAGGGGGGATCTATGGCTACACCTTC. Translating it yields CASSVEAGGIYGYTF.

The chain joins TRBV29-1 to TRBJ1-1; D perhaps matches TRBD1 (6 bases). Per the germline V gene, CDR1 is SQVTM and CDR2 is ANQGSEA. The CDR3 has 11 residues. V was shortened by 6 bases and J by 4 bases, with 9 bases between the two germline ends. CDR3: CSVRDTTEAFF. DNA for the CDR3: TGCAGCGTCCGGGACACCACTGAAGCTTTCTTT.

The V and J genes are TRBV10-3 and TRBJ1-2, with D hard to call. Germline values: CDR1 ENHRY, CDR2 SYGVKD. V gave up 10 bases and J gave up 3 bases, with 12 bases separating them. The CDR3 spans 12 residues. CDR3 sequence (DNA): TGTGCCACCAAGAACGGGGACTATGGCTACACCTTC. Its translation: CATKNGDYGYTF.

This clone was counted a single time. J is TRBJ2-3 and V is TRBV21-1; the DNA was not compared with TRBD2, the D call given in the table. TRBV21-1 corresponds to a pseudogene. The CDR3 loop spans 12 amino acids. CDR3 sequence: CASSTKRESQYF. The CDR3 DNA reads as TGTGCCAGCAGCACGAAGCGGGAGTCGCAGTATTTT.

This chain uses TRBV10-3 with TRBJ1-5; maybe TRBD1 (6 bases). CDR1 is ENHRY and CDR2 is SYGVKD in the germline V gene. The CDR3 extends over 13 amino acids. With 5 bases removed from V and 4 bases from J, the gap between germline ends came to 9 bases. The DNA of the CDR3 is TGTGCCATCAGTAGTACAGGGAATCAGCCCCAGCATTTT. Its translation is CAISSTGNQPQHF.